This T cell receptor (beta chain) was found in a study of vaccination and CD4 T cells after COVID-19. Study context: From HCoV-229E, HCoV-OC43, HCoV-NL63 and SARS-CoV-2, overlapping spike peptides were used to stimulate the cells.

Study-wide points: Post-vaccination, and not before, a median roughly 89% of reactive clones appeared in convalescent patients.

Cultured CD4+ T-cell DNA underwent Oncomine TCR Beta short-read sequencing. TCRdb reprocessed the PCR reads via MiXCR and lists one record per CDR3 protein. This sample carries roughly 15,000 distinct CDR3 sequences, under 55% of them seen once, and the ten largest clones take over 10%. Trimming stripped 6 bases from V and 4 bases from J, with 21 bases between. Per the germline V gene, CDR1 is DFQATT and CDR2 is SNEGSKA (reference sequence). The CDR3 has 15 residues. Time point described: late sampling 161 to 241 days after vaccination in three convalescent patients. Treatment given: approximately 10-day PBMC culture with coronavirus spike peptide pools or control peptides (ViraFEST assay). Each well held a few million PBMCs in IL-2 (10 IU/ml) medium with about 9.6 ug/ml peptide pools. About this clonotype: Its antigen is not identified.

The receptor was isolated from a human donor who had recovered from COVID-19. The chain is built from TRBV20-1 and TRBJ1-1; D possibly corresponds to TRBD1 (5 bases). The sample was CD4+ T cells from blood, cultured in vitro, taken about 7 months after SARS-CoV-2 vaccination. CDR3 in amino acids: CSAIKARGGGTEAFF. Here the CDR3 DNA reads TGCAGTGCCATCAAAGCGAGGGGCGGGGGCACTGAAGCTTTCTTT.